This T cell receptor beta chain stems from a study of blood T cell repertoires in COVID-19. Study-wide context: Sites across the United States, Italy and Spain contributed samples from acute and convalescent COVID-19. Nucleic acid was either cDNA or gDNA, and it came from T cells, B-cell-depleted T cells, or PBMCs.

Per the study methods: Counts of nucleated cells, estimated from reference gene primer amplification, were obtained. Generated by immunoSEQ multiplex PCR, the TCRdb table keeps only in-frame clones and is missing some. V, J and clone size are those of that table, while D and trimming were read from the DNA. The sample contains roughly 160,000 clones, over 80% of which appear only once. In germline, CDR1 is SGHVS, CDR2 FNYEAQ. The CDR3 covers 13 residues. V shed 5 bases and J shed 7 bases, with 9 bases lying between them. Sequencing used peripheral blood. The chain is built from TRBV7-6 and TRBJ1-6; D call uncertain. This TCR was recovered from a woman aged 55-69 years with acute or convalescent COVID-19. The CDR3 is CASSPSENSPLHF. CDR3 in DNA: TGTGCCAGCAGCCCATCGGAGAATTCACCCCTCCACTTT.